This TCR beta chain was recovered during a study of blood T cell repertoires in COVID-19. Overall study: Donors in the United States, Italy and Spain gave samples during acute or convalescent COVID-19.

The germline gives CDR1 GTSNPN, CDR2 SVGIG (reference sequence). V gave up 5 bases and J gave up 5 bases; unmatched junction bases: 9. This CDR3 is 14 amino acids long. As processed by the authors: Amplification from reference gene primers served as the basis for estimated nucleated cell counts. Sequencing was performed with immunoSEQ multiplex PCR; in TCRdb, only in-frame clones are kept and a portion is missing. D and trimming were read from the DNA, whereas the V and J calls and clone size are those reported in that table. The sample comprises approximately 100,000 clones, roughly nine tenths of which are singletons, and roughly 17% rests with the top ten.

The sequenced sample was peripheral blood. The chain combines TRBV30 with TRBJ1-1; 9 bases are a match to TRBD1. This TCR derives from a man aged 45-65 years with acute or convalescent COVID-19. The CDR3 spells CAWDRGEVRTEAFF. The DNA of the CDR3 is TGTGCCTGGGACAGGGGGGAGGTTCGGACTGAAGCTTTCTTT.